This is a list of T cell receptor beta chains from one sample in a study of regulatory T cells in long-lasting Graves disease. TCRdb reprocessed the multiplex PCR reads with MiXCR, giving one entry per CDR3 protein. This table holds about 610,000 distinct CDR3 sequences, 16% found once. The sample was also reused in another study, on T cells in Graves' hyperthyroidism and ophthalmopathy.

Source: peripheral blood mononuclear cells (PBMCs), taken at new diagnosis, from a patient treated with antithyroid drugs. The receptors were sampled from a man between 18 and 35 years old with Graves disease. The CDR3 runs from the conserved cysteine through the conserved F or W. D genes are given only for firm matches. Clone size, where shown, is once, few, many, or a class for clones that have expanded.

TRBV15	.	.	TRBJ2-1	TGTGCCACCAGCATCTACAGACTTCTGCCGGCCCACAATGAGCAGTTCTTC	CATSIYRLLPAHNEQFF
TRBV7-3	TRBD2	many	TRBJ2-3	TGTGCCAGCAGTTATGGGGCGGAGCGGGGGCCGGGAGATACGCAGTATTTT	CASSYGAERGPGDTQYF
TRBV5-1	TRBD1	many	TRBJ2-7	TGCGCCAGCAGCTTGGGACAGGGTCACTACGAGCAGTACTTC	CASSLGQGHYEQYF
TRBV15	.	.	TRBJ1-4	TGTGCCACCAGCAGATCTCCGGGAGGGGTTCCTGGCGAAAAACTGTTTTTT	CATSRSPGGVPGEKLFF
TRBV12-3/TRBV12-4	TRBD2	many	TRBJ2-1	TGTGCCAGCAGACCAGAAATGGGACTAGCGGGAGACAATGAGCAGTTCTTC	CASRPEMGLAGDNEQFF
TRBV24-1	TRBD1	many	TRBJ2-3	TGTGCCACCGGGACAGGAATAATCACAGATACGCAGTATTTT	CATGTGIITDTQYF
TRBV25-1	.	.	TRBJ1-5	TGTGCCAGCAGTCGGGGAGTTCAGCCCCAGCATTTT	CASSRGVQPQHF
TRBV28	.	many	TRBJ2-1	TGTGCCAGCAGCCCACCCGTGGACACCTACAATGAGCAGTTCTTC	CASSPPVDTYNEQFF
TRBV5-1	.	many	TRBJ2-5	TGCGCCAGCAAACGGACGAGCCAAGAGACCCAGTACTTC	CASKRTSQETQYF
TRBV19	TRBD1	few	TRBJ2-5	TGTGCCAGTAGTATAGGGCTAACAGGGGGAAAAGAGACCCAGTACTTC	CASSIGLTGGKETQYF
TRBV6-2/TRBV6-3	.	many	TRBJ1-1	TGTGCCAGCCACCCCGGAGCAAGCGAAGCTTTCTTT	CASHPGASEAFF
TRBV2	TRBD2	many	TRBJ2-7	TGTGCCAGCAGATCCGGGACTAGCGGAATCGGGGGCTACGAGCAGTACTTC	CASRSGTSGIGGYEQYF
TRBV24-1	TRBD1	.	TRBJ2-6	TGTGCCACCAGTGACACCCCCGGACAGGGGGCGACCGGGGCCAACGTCCTGACTTTC	CATSDTPGQGATGANVLTF
TRBV20-1	TRBD2	many	TRBJ2-7	TGCAGTGCTAGAGACCCAGCGGGAGGGAACTACGAGCAGTACTTC	CSARDPAGGNYEQYF
TRBV3-1	TRBD2	few	TRBJ2-7	TGTGCCAGCAGCCAAACCCGGCCTAGCGGGAGGTCACTCCCCTACGAGCAGTACTTC	CASSQTRPSGRSLPYEQYF
TRBV7-9	.	.	TRBJ2-2	TGTGCCAGCAGCCGCAGAGCGGATAACACCGGGGAGCTGTTTTTT	CASSRRADNTGELFF
TRBV6-7	TRBD2	few	TRBJ2-7	TGTGCCAGCAGTTACGCCGGGACTAGCACTTACGAGCAGTACTTC	CASSYAGTSTYEQYF
TRBV7-9	.	.	TRBJ2-7	TGTGCCAGCATGGCCTTTGGGAGCGAGCAGTACTTC	CASMAFGSEQYF
TRBV5-1	TRBD2	.	TRBJ2-3	TGCGCCAGCAGCTTGAGCGGGAGGCCAGATACGCAGTATTTT	CASSLSGRPDTQYF
TRBV19	.	.	TRBJ1-4	TGTGCCAGTAGTATAGGCGACAGGCGGCGTGGAAAACTGTTTTTT	CASSIGDRRRGKLFF
TRBV7-9	.	many	TRBJ1-5	TGTGCCAGCAGCTTCGGAGGACTGGGGGATCAGCCCCAGCATTTT	CASSFGGLGDQPQHF
TRBV4-1	.	few	TRBJ2-4	TGCGCCAGCAGACCCCCTCTGGGACGCACACTAGCCAAAAACATTCAGTACTTC	CASRPPLGRTLAKNIQYF
TRBV19	.	few	TRBJ1-5	TGTGCCAGTAGTCCGGGAACCTACAATCAGCCCCAGCATTTT	CASSPGTYNQPQHF
TRBV15	.	.	TRBJ2-1	TGTGCCACCAGCCGGGGATACAATGAGCAGTTCTTC	CATSRGYNEQFF
TRBV9	.	few	TRBJ2-3	TGTGCCAGCAGCTCGGGACTCTTAAGGGCAGATACGCAGTATTTT	CASSSGLLRADTQYF
TRBV9	.	.	TRBJ2-7	TGTGCCAGCAGCGGTTCGGCTAGCGACGAGCAGTACTTC	CASSGSASDEQYF
TRBV12-3/TRBV12-4	.	many	TRBJ2-3	TGTGCCAGCAGTGGGGACTCCCTGGTAGATACGCAGTATTTT	CASSGDSLVDTQYF
TRBV30	.	many	TRBJ1-3	TGTGCCTGGAACGGGTATTCGGGAAACACCATATATTTT	CAWNGYSGNTIYF
TRBV30	.	many	TRBJ1-2	TGTGCCTGGAGTGGCCACGACTTC	CAWSGHDF
TRBV6-5	.	.	TRBJ2-7	TGTGCCAGCAGTTACCAAACAGGGATCGCCTACGAGCAGTACTTC	CASSYQTGIAYEQYF
TRBV7-9	TRBD2	.	TRBJ2-1	TGTGCCAGCAGCTTATGGGGACGACGGACTAGCGCTAGCTCCTACAATGAGCAGTTCTTC	CASSLWGRRTSASSYNEQFF
TRBV6-9	.	.	TRBJ1-1	TGTGCCAGCAGTTCCGGGGCAAAATCTGAAGCTTTCTTT	CASSSGAKSEAFF
TRBV5-1	TRBD2	few	TRBJ2-7	TGTGCCAGCAGCTTGGAGGTAGCGGGTAGCTCCTACGAGCAGTACTTC	CASSLEVAGSSYEQYF
TRBV28	TRBD1	many	TRBJ2-7	TGTGCCAGCAGTTTGGGACAGGGAGGCTACGAGCAGTACTTC	CASSLGQGGYEQYF
TRBV27	TRBD1	many	TRBJ2-5	TGTGCCAGCAGTTTCGTAAGCCGGGACAGGGGGCTTAGTGAGACCCAGTACTTC	CASSFVSRDRGLSETQYF
TRBV30	.	.	TRBJ2-2	TGTGCCTGGAGTGTACTAGAGATTTTCACCGGGGAGCTGTTTTTT	CAWSVLEIFTGELFF
TRBV12-3/TRBV12-4	.	.	TRBJ1-2	TGTGCCAGCACCCCCCAAGAGACTCATGGCTACACCTTC	CASTPQETHGYTF
TRBV20-1	TRBD2	many	TRBJ2-1	TGCAGTGCTAGAATGCTAGCGGGAGGGGATGAGCAGTTCTTC	CSARMLAGGDEQFF
TRBV3-1	TRBD2	few	TRBJ2-3	TGTGCCAGCAGCCAAGATAGGGTTGGGACTAGCGGGATAGGAGATACGCAGTATTTT	CASSQDRVGTSGIGDTQYF
TRBV12-3/TRBV12-4	TRBD2	.	TRBJ2-7	TGTGCCAGCAGTACCACTAGCGGGAGTGCCGAGCAGTACTTC	CASSTTSGSAEQYF
TRBV29-1	.	.	TRBJ1-1	TGCAGCGTTGGGGGGGCGCGTAAGGCTGCTGAAGCTTTCTTT	CSVGGARKAAEAFF
TRBV11-2	.	few	TRBJ2-2	TGTGCCAGCACCCGATCGAGGGGAGACACCGGGGAGCTGTTTTTT	CASTRSRGDTGELFF
TRBV19	TRBD2	.	TRBJ2-1	TGTGCCAGTAGTAAGAGGACGGGAGGCCTCAATGAGCAGTTCTTC	CASSKRTGGLNEQFF
TRBV20-1	TRBD2	few	TRBJ2-3	TGCAGTGCTCCCGTTGTTAGCGGGAGTGGAGATACGCAGTATTTT	CSAPVVSGSGDTQYF
TRBV20-1	TRBD1	.	TRBJ2-5	TGCAGTGCGACGGGACAGTCGGGGTGGGAGACCCAGTACTTC	CSATGQSGWETQYF
TRBV7-9	TRBD2	many	TRBJ2-3	TGTGCCAGCAGTGATAGTGTCCAGCGGGAGTCCACAGATACGCAGTATTTT	CASSDSVQRESTDTQYF
TRBV20-1	.	few	TRBJ1-2	TGCAGTGCCAGGGAGTTGGGCTATGGCTACACCTTC	CSARELGYGYTF
TRBV9	.	.	TRBJ1-6	TGTGCCAGCAGCCCGAGCCGTAATTCACCCCTCCACTTT	CASSPSRNSPLHF
TRBV24-1	.	many	TRBJ2-3	TGTGCCACCAGTGGACAGAACACAGATACGCAGTATTTT	CATSGQNTDTQYF
TRBV12-3/TRBV12-4	.	many	TRBJ1-2	TGTGCCAGCAGACCGGGGGGACTGGGGGGATATGGCTACACCTTC	CASRPGGLGGYGYTF
TRBV28	.	.	TRBJ1-2	TGTGCCAGCAGAGAAAAACACCATGGCTACACCTTC	CASREKHHGYTF
TRBV5-6	.	many	TRBJ2-5	TGTGCCAGCAACAGACAGGGGTTAAGCGGGAGGTACCAAGAGACCCAGTACTTC	CASNRQGLSGRYQETQYF
TRBV4-1	TRBD1	once	TRBJ2-2	TGCGCCAGCAGACCCGGGACAGGGGGGGCCGGGGAGCTGTTTTTT	CASRPGTGGAGELFF
TRBV2	.	many	TRBJ1-1	TGTGCCAGCAGTGAAAAAGGCTGGGGGGGCGGTAGCACTGAAGCTTTCTTT	CASSEKGWGGGSTEAFF
TRBV5-4	.	few	TRBJ2-3	TGTGCCAGCAGCTTAGGGTCCCGACGGTCAGATACGCAGTATTTT	CASSLGSRRSDTQYF
TRBV2	TRBD2	many	TRBJ2-3	TGTGCCAGCACGGCGGCGGGAGGGCCCACAGATACGCAGTATTTT	CASTAAGGPTDTQYF
TRBV14	.	.	TRBJ2-7	TGTGCCAGCAGCCAAGAGGAGGGGTACTCCTACGAGCAGTACTTC	CASSQEEGYSYEQYF
TRBV18	TRBD1	many	TRBJ1-6	TGTGCCAGCTCACCAGGGACAGTTTCACCCCTCCACTTT	CASSPGTVSPLHF
TRBV7-6	TRBD1	.	TRBJ2-7	TGTGCCAGCAGCTGGCGGGGCGGACAGGGCTCCTACGAGCAGTACTTC	CASSWRGGQGSYEQYF